These 13 T cell receptor beta chains share one sample of origin, sequenced in a study of blood T cell repertoires in COVID-19. Some clones are missing from TCRdb's copy, which holds only in-frame ones; the method was immunoSEQ multiplex PCR. The sample shows 150,000 to 200,000 clones, around 87% of them seen only once. The sample taken for sequencing was peripheral blood. All receptors derive from a man in his forties with active or convalescent COVID-19.

This chain joins TRBV4-1 and TRBJ1-5; D is perhaps TRBD1 (6 bases). Trimming cost V 2 bases and J 2 bases, with 19 bases left between them. This CDR3 spans 18 amino acids. The V gene's germline CDR1 is MGHRA and CDR2 YSYEKL. The CDR3 reads CASSQRYGQRVGNQPQHF. CDR3 coding DNA: TGCGCCAGCAGCCAAAGATATGGACAGAGGGTGGGCAATCAGCCCCAGCATTTT.

This clone came up a few times. This chain uses TRBV5-1 with TRBJ1-6; D might be TRBD1 (5 bases). The V end lost 5 bases, the J end lost 5 bases, and 14 bases lay between the germline ends. CDR1 is SGHRS, CDR2 YFSETQ, per germline. CDR3 length: 15 residues. CDR3 protein: CASRKGSNDNSPLHF. The CDR3, as DNA: TGCGCCAGCAGAAAGGGGTCAAATGATAATTCACCCCTCCACTTT.

This clone was recorded a few times. The rearrangement links TRBV7-9 to TRBJ1-6, with no clear D. The V end was cut by 4 bases, the J end by 5 bases, with 12 bases between. Germline-derived CDR1 and CDR2 are SEHNR and FQNEAQ (reference sequence). The CDR3 extends over 15 amino acids. The CDR3 DNA sequence: TGTGCCAGCAGCTCCTTAGGAGAAAATAATTCACCCCTCCACTTT. This translates into CASSSLGENNSPLHF.

This clone has only one observation. V is TRBV18 and J is TRBJ1-3; 7 bases fit TRBD1. The CDR3 loop spans 15 amino acids. CDR1 and CDR2 (germline): KGHSH, LQKENI. Trimming took 3 bases from V and 4 from J; bases not matched to a gene: 6. DNA for the CDR3: TGTGCCAGCTCACCCACGGCAGGGGGAGGAAACACCATATATTTT. Translating gives CASSPTAGGGNTIYF.

This clone appeared once. The CDR3 nucleotides are TGTGCCAGCAGAAAGGGACAGGAGTCCTATGGCTACACCTTC. Translation gives CASRKGQESYGYTF. The rearrangement links TRBV6-5 to TRBJ1-2; 8 bases agree with TRBD1. CDR1 is MNHEY, CDR2 SVGAGI, per germline. This CDR3 comprises 14 residues. Trimming removed 6 bases from V and 4 bases from J; junction bases left unmatched: 7.

On this clone itself: A read error may produce the germline difference seen at one junction end. The chain links TRBV6-2 or TRBV6-3 to TRBJ2-2; 12 nucleotides agree with TRBD1. The CDR3 is made up of 20 amino acids. Germline V lookup: CDR1 MNHEY, CDR2 SVGEGT. In DNA form, the CDR3 reads TGTGCCAGCAGATACTACCGGGACAGGGGGCAAGGTCTGGACACCGGGGAGCTGTTTTTT. This translates into CASRYYRDRGQGLDTGELFF.

The rearrangement links TRBV5-4 to TRBJ1-2; 9 positions match TRBD1. From germline, CDR1 is SGHNT and CDR2 YYREEE (reference sequence). V gave up 4 bases and J gave up 6 bases; unmatched junction bases: 7. There are 14 residues in the CDR3. CDR3 sequence: CASSPTGGIHGYTF. The CDR3 nucleotides read TGTGCCAGCAGCCCTACAGGGGGCATACATGGCTACACCTTC.

The genes are TRBV30 and TRBJ1-1; TRBD1 is a possible D gene (6 bases). Germline V CDR1 and CDR2: GTSNPN, SVGIG (reference sequence). The CDR3 has 15 residues. Trimming pared 0 bases from V and 5 bases from J, leaving 16 bases between. CDR3 sequence: CAWSVRLGAGTEAFF. In nucleotides, the CDR3 is TGTGCCTGGAGTGTACGATTGGGGGCTGGAACTGAAGCTTTCTTT.

The chain uses TRBV4-2 and TRBJ1-1, with D uncertain. The CDR3 has 13 residues. The V end lost 0 bases, the J end lost 3 bases, and 5 bases lay between the germline ends. Germline V gene sequence: CDR1 LGHNA, CDR2 YNFKEQ. The CDR3 protein is CASSQERDTEAFF. The DNA of the CDR3 is TGTGCCAGCAGCCAAGAGCGGGACACTGAAGCTTTCTTT.

The rearrangement uses TRBV12-3 or TRBV12-4 and TRBJ2-3; TRBD2 matches 7 bases. V gave up 8 bases and J gave up 4 bases; unmatched junction bases: 6. The CDR3 covers 13 residues. The CDR3 sequence is CASQLSGADTQYF. The CDR3 DNA is TGTGCCAGCCAGTTAAGCGGGGCAGATACGCAGTATTTT.

The chain uses TRBV9 and TRBJ2-5; 10 bases match TRBD1. This CDR3 region has 15 residues. V was clipped by 3 bases and J by 5 bases; unmatched bases: 7. Germline CDR1 is SGDLS and CDR2 is YYNGEE. CDR3 sequence reads: CASSDGGQGWETQYF. As DNA, the CDR3 is TGTGCCAGCAGCGATGGGGGACAGGGGTGGGAGACCCAGTACTTC.

This clone was seen only a few times. The chain uses TRBV4-1 and TRBJ1-2; D is unclear. The germline V gene encodes CDR1 MGHRA and CDR2 YSYEKL. Trimming pared 1 base from V and 4 bases from J, leaving 10 bases between. CDR3 size: 14 residues. CDR3 nucleotide sequence: TGCGCCAGCAGCCAAGCGTTTGGAGGCTATGGCTACACCTTC. Its protein product is CASSQAFGGYGYTF.

The chain couples TRBV4-3 to TRBJ2-3; 7 bases align to TRBD1. Per the germline V gene, CDR1 is LGHNA and CDR2 is YSLEER. The V gene end was trimmed by 0 bases and the J gene end by 6 bases; junction bases not matched to a gene: 6. The CDR3 length is 15 residues. The CDR3 nucleotides are TGCGCCAGCAGCCAAGACGACAGGGTCGGGGATACGCAGTATTTT. It is translated as CASSQDDRVGDTQYF.